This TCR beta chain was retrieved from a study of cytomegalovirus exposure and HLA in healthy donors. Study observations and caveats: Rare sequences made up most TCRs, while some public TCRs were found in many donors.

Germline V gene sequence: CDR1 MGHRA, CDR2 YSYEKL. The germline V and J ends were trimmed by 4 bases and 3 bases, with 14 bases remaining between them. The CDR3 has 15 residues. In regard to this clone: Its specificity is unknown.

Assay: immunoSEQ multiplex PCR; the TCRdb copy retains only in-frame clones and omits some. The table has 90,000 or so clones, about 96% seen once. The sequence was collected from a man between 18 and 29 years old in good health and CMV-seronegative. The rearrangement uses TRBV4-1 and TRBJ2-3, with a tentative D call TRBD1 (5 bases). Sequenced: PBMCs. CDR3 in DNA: TGCGCCAGCAGCCCTGCAGGGATCGATACAGATACGCAGTATTTT. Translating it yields CASSPAGIDTDTQYF.